Each of the 17 T cell receptor beta chains below was sequenced from the same sample in a study of shared clonotypes between healthy human individuals (dated by TCRdb to 2019 to 2021). Receptors were amplified or captured by the immunoSEQ multiplex PCR assay. TCRdb carries this immuneACCESS record with in-frame sequences only. Its versions omit some clonotypes, under half of them owing to an unresolved V gene in the studies checked, with the rest unexplained. The sample table lists more than 2 million clones, roughly 94% of them with a count of one. Approximately 0.13% of the sample is in the top ten clones. Sequences were obtained from naive CD4+ T cells sorted from blood. Taken with the paper, the label for cell subset or site translates to: CD45RA+ positively selected. These receptors all stem from a man aged 18 to 30 in good health.

This clone was seen a few times. The V and J genes are TRBV2 and TRBJ1-6; 8 nucleotides match TRBD1. CDR3 length: 14 residues. With 7 bases clipped from V and 7 bases from J, the junction kept 6 bases outside the gene matches. Germline values: CDR1 SNHLY, CDR2 FYNNEI. The CDR3 DNA reads TGTGCCAGCACCCCGACAGGGGTCAATTCACCCCTCCACTTT. This translates into CASTPTGVNSPLHF.

This rearrangement joins TRBV30 to TRBJ2-5; the match to TRBD2 covers 10 bases. CDR1 GTSNPN and CDR2 SVGIG come from the germline V gene (reference sequence). The CDR3 contains 13 residues. The V segment lost 5 bases and the J segment 5 bases; nucleotides outside the gene matches: 5. CDR3 sequence (DNA): TGTGCCTGGGGGACTAGCGTACGGGAGACCCAGTACTTC. Its protein is CAWGTSVRETQYF.

This clone was seen just once. The V gene is TRBV28, the J gene TRBJ1-5; D unresolved. The CDR3 has 15 residues. The germline CDR1 and CDR2 sequences are MDHEN and SYDVKM. Trimming took 0 bases from V and 5 from J, leaving 11 bases between them. The chain's CDR3 is CASSLWIGTDQPQHF. Written as DNA, the CDR3 is TGTGCCAGCAGTTTATGGATAGGCACAGATCAGCCCCAGCATTTT.

The V gene is TRBV2, the J gene TRBJ1-2, with TRBD1 matching over 8 bases. The length of the CDR3 is 14 residues. V dropped 6 bases and J dropped 4; count of bases not matched to a gene: 7. The V gene's germline CDR1 is SNHLY and CDR2 FYNNEI. CDR3 DNA: TGTGCCAGCAGCTTACAGGGGGACAGCTATGGCTACACCTTC. This encodes CASSLQGDSYGYTF.

The chain links TRBV6-6 to TRBJ2-7; TRBD2 aligns across 8 bases. Germline V gene sequence: CDR1 MNHNY, CDR2 SVGAGI (reference sequence). V was pared by 2 bases and J by 2 bases, with 5 bases of the junction left unmatched. The CDR3 length is 15 residues. CDR3 sequence reads: CASSYPTSGAYEQYF. The CDR3 DNA sequence: TGTGCCAGCAGTTACCCAACTAGCGGAGCCTACGAGCAGTACTTC.

CDR3 coding DNA: TGTGCCAGCAGCGTAGGGGGTTATTCACCCCTCCACTTT. This encodes CASSVGGYSPLHF. The chain carries TRBV9 and TRBJ1-6, with D unclear. V lost 0 bases and J 8 bases, leaving 6 bases between the germline ends. The CDR3 runs 13 residues. The germline V gene encodes CDR1 SGDLS and CDR2 YYNGEE.

The V and J genes are TRBV5-1 and TRBJ2-7, with 12 nucleotides matching TRBD2. The CDR3 has 17 amino acids. J lost 1 base, V lost 0 bases, and 5 bases had no gene match. CDR1 is SGHRS, CDR2 YFSETQ, per germline. CDR3 DNA sequence: TGCGCCAGCAGCTTGGCTAGCGGGGGGGCCATTTCCTACGAGCAGTACTTC. As protein: CASSLASGGAISYEQYF.

The rearrangement joins TRBV10-3 to TRBJ2-1; either TRBD1 or TRBD2 may fit D (6 bases each). The V gene lost 6 bases and the J gene lost 0 bases, with 9 bases spanning the gap. Germline values: CDR1 ENHRY, CDR2 SYGVKD. The CDR3 sequence is 14 residues long. CDR3 loop: CAIREGGSYNEQFF. The CDR3 nucleotides read TGTGCCATCAGGGAGGGGGGCTCCTACAATGAGCAGTTCTTC.

The genes are TRBV7-2 and TRBJ2-7, with a tentative D call TRBD2 (6 bases). The germline V gene has CDR1 SGHTA and CDR2 FQGNSA. CDR3 size: 15 residues. V was cut by 5 bases and J by 5 bases, with 19 bases left in between. In nucleotides, the CDR3 is TGTGCCAGCAGCCCAGCGGGCAGGGTGAGCAACGAGCAGTACTTC. Its translation: CASSPAGRVSNEQYF. The variable domain in full, completed from reference TRBV7-2 and TRBJ2-7, reads GAGVSQSPSNKVTEKGKDVELRCDPISGHTALYWYRQSLGQGLEFLIYFQGNSAPDKSGLPSDRFSAERTGGSVSTLTIQRTQQEDSAVYLCASSPAGRVSNEQYFGPGTRLTVT.

V usage is TRBV30 and J usage is TRBJ2-7; 10 nucleotides match TRBD2. The CDR3 has 16 amino acids. V shed 2 bases and J 0 bases; nucleotides not matched to a gene: 7. Germline assignment: CDR1 GTSNPN and CDR2 SVGIG (reference sequence). CDR3 sequence reads: CAWSQNSGGASYEQYF. CDR3 bases: TGTGCCTGGAGTCAAAACAGCGGGGGGGCCTCCTACGAGCAGTACTTC.

This clone was seen once. The chain recombines TRBV5-1 with TRBJ1-5; possibly TRBD1 for D (5 bases). The V end was cut by 0 bases, the J end by 1 base, with 14 bases between. CDR1 and CDR2 from the germline V gene are SGHRS and YFSETQ. This CDR3 has 17 amino acids. The CDR3 coding sequence is TGCGCCAGCAGCTTGGCCCCCGTGGGGCGAAGCAATCAGCCCCAGCATTTT. Residues: CASSLAPVGRSNQPQHF.

This chain joins TRBV11-2 and TRBJ2-5; no clear D gene. CDR3 size: 15 residues. The ends were cut back, 6 bases at V and 1 base at J, with 15 bases in the middle. Germline V gene lookup returns CDR1 SGHAT and CDR2 FQNNGV. The CDR3 spells CASRQTGHAQETQYF. Written as DNA, the CDR3 is TGTGCCAGCAGGCAAACCGGCCACGCCCAAGAGACCCAGTACTTC.

V usage is TRBV4-1 and J usage is TRBJ2-3, with 9 bases that match TRBD2. Losses at the gene ends were 1 base for V and 6 bases for J; bases not matched to a gene: 8. CDR1 and CDR2 (germline): MGHRA, YSYEKL. The length of the CDR3 is 16 residues. The DNA of the CDR3 is TGCGCCAGCAGCCAAGGGGTGAAAGCGGGGGGCGATACGCAGTATTTT. Protein sequence: CASSQGVKAGGDTQYF.

J is TRBJ2-5 and V is TRBV11-2; no clear D gene. Deletions cut 8 bases from V and 5 bases from J, with 12 bases between. This CDR3 has 12 amino acids. The germline V gene has CDR1 SGHAT and CDR2 FQNNGV. CDR3 protein: CASGNGWETQYF. DNA of the CDR3: TGTGCCAGCGGGAATGGGTGGGAGACCCAGTACTTC.

The chain employs TRBV27 and TRBJ2-1, with TRBD1 identical over 8 bases. V lost 0 bases and J lost 5; bases outside the gene matches: 9. Germline-derived CDR1 and CDR2 are MNHEY and SMNVEV (reference sequence). The length of the CDR3 is 17 residues. In DNA form, the CDR3 reads TGTGCCAGCAGTTTATCGATGTGGACAGGGACAAACAATGAGCAGTTCTTC. Protein product: CASSLSMWTGTNNEQFF.

V and J are TRBV9 and TRBJ2-7; maybe TRBD1 (7 bases). The V end was cut by 6 bases, the J end by 0 bases, with 16 bases between. The length of the CDR3 is 15 residues. Looked up from germline, CDR1 is SGDLS and CDR2 is YYNGEE. The DNA for the CDR3 is TGTGCCAGCACCCCAGGGGGGACCAGCTCCTACGAGCAGTACTTC. Protein sequence: CASTPGGTSSYEQYF.

This chain joins TRBV10-1 and TRBJ2-2; D is unclear. Germline V gene lookup returns CDR1 WNHNN and CDR2 SYGVQD (reference sequence). The CDR3 covers 12 residues. With 3 bases removed from V and 2 bases from J, the gap between germline ends came to 1 base. The CDR3: CASSDNTGELFF. As DNA, the CDR3 is TGCGCCAGCAGTGACAACACCGGGGAGCTGTTTTTT.